This T cell receptor (beta chain) was sequenced in a study of T cell repertoires in cytomegalovirus infection. The overall study: Peptides in the study included HLA-C-restricted and HLA-B-restricted CMV epitopes. It can be stated that public TCR beta signatures indicated CMV infection as well as a matching HLA type. Points from the study as a whole: In two of eight donors, the top clonotype was HLA-C-restricted CMV-specific. Cumulative frequency of public TCR beta families picked out carriers of CMV plus the relevant HLA.

Per germline, CDR1 SEHNR and CDR2 FQNEAQ (reference sequence). This CDR3 is 16 amino acids long. V lost 4 bases, J lost 1 base, and 5 bases stayed unmatched. MiXCR, run by TCRdb on the reads, gives a single entry per CDR3 protein. The data show roughly 860,000 distinct CDR3 sequences, with 30% to 35% seen just once and around 11% held by the top ten. In this sample, this clonotype turned up a few times. The antigen is unknown. Sequenced material: cultured CD8+ T cells from PBMCs, taken from culture after CMV antigen stimulation. The J gene is TRBJ2-2, the V gene TRBV7-9; 8 nucleotides align to TRBD2. The receptor's source is a human donor in good health (CMV status not recorded). Some clones in this sample may be carry-over from other donors' samples. The chain's CDR3 is CASSSIAGMNTGELFF. The CDR3 DNA follows: TGTGCCAGCAGCTCTATAGCGGGGATGAACACCGGGGAGCTGTTTTTT.